This T cell receptor (beta chain) was retrieved from a study of T-cell reconstitution after alpha-beta-depleted transplantation in children. For TCRbeta, the library was prepared with unique molecular identifiers. Using its own MiXCR run on the PCR reads, TCRdb lists one record per CDR3 protein. The profile shows 450,000 to 600,000 distinct CDR3 sequences, 30% to 35% of them singletons. V was pared by 0 bases and J by 7 bases, with 7 bases between. CDR3 length equals 14 residues. Germline V gives CDR1 LGHNA, CDR2 YSLEER. This clonotype has just a few counts. The sequenced sample was PBMCs from the stem cell graft donor, obtained from the stem cell graft. This sequence joins TRBV4-3 and TRBJ1-6; a weak D match, TRBD1 (5 bases). The receptor comes from a human donor who donated a stem cell graft to a child with aplastic anemia. In DNA form, the CDR3 reads TGCGCCAGCAGCCAAGATAGGACAAATTCACCCCTCCACTTT. It encodes CASSQDRTNSPLHF.